The source of this TCR beta chain is a study of a mutant IDH1 vaccine in newly diagnosed glioma. This clone was counted only a few times. Antigen unknown. Assay used: immunoSEQ multiplex PCR; TCRdb lists only in-frame clones, some missing. The sample lists 25,000 to 30,000 clones; more than 60% were seen once. Germline CDR1 SNHLY, CDR2 FYNNEI. Trimming left V 5 bases short and J 0 bases short, with 8 bases between. This CDR3 contains 14 residues. Time point given: week 35, safety follow-up. A single vaccine dose contained 300 ug of mutant IDH1 20-mer peptide, and topical imiquimod was used with it. The sequencing used PBMCs, collected from a glioma patient whose treatment included an IDH1 peptide vaccine. The rearrangement links TRBV2 to TRBJ1-5, with D possibly being TRBD1 (5 bases). The clonotype comes from a man over 45 with glioma. CDR3 region: CASSPGASNQPQHF. CDR3 nucleotides: TGTGCCAGCAGTCCCGGGGCTAGCAATCAGCCCCAGCATTTT.